This TCR beta chain was obtained from a study of cytomegalovirus exposure and HLA in healthy donors (dated by TCRdb to the late 2010s). Describing the broader study: An earlier analysis of 587 of the donors reported over 250 Gb of sequence data and 117 million unique TCR beta sequences obtained from 180 million or so T cells. An early release that covered 640 HLA-typed donors contained around 330 gigabases of sequencing data and about 93 million unique TCR sequences. Of the roughly 390 genotyped donors, 80% to 90% were placed in the genetic ancestry cluster associated with self-reported Caucasian donors. The study aimed to test whether cataloging public T cell receptors could reveal signatures of past pathogen exposure. The study used immunosequencing to profile the T cell repertoires of several hundred subjects and linked those repertoires to cytomegalovirus serostatus. Along with the roughly 700-subject first cohort, a separate validation cohort of 120 different subjects was used. To predict cytomegalovirus infection status, the study combined high-throughput TCR immunosequencing, statistical association of individual TCRs with disease status, and machine learning. In a later analysis, previously published TCR beta repertoires from 670 or so donors were re-analyzed and high-resolution HLA genotyping was added so that TCR occurrence patterns could be studied. In the later analysis, no new phenotypic data were used to find candidate immune exposures; instead, reliance was placed on TCR beta sequences and their occurrence across donors. An earlier analysis of 587 of the donors used high-throughput TCR beta sequencing to judge whether each TCR beta V gene segment behaved as functional or pseudogenic. Donor age, sex, ethnicity and CMV serostatus were collected together with the repertoire data. A later genetic analysis used genome-wide SNP genotypes for about 60% of the roughly 700 donors, treating that subset as a discovery cohort. All discovery cohort repertoires had been generated on a single sequencing platform. Class I and class II HLA loci were covered by the typing at four-digit resolution. The number of donors typed differed by locus, with roughly 620-630 for A, B, C, DRB1 and DQB1, over 500 for DQA1, under 610 for DPA1, and 472 for DPB1. Because of strong linkage in the cohort, four to six DR-DQ haplotypes were treated as single units for association and clustering. Among almost 400 genotyped donors of the cohort, an average of around 240,000 unique TCR beta nucleotide sequences were sequenced per donor, around 20% of them non-productive.

In total, about 650 healthy bone marrow donors made up the cohort. Cohort members were all nominally healthy when sampled, although unrecorded immune exposures were likely present. The donor was CMV seronegative and was included in the group of about 400 seronegative cohort members. Each donor provided a peripheral blood sample, and peripheral blood mononuclear cells were used for TCR beta sequencing. The Qiagen DNeasy Blood Extraction Kit was used to extract genomic DNA from the blood cell samples. With respect to this clone: Its antigen remains unidentified.

CDR1 and CDR2, per the germline V gene, are KGHSH and LQKENI. Its CDR3 holds 18 amino acids, cysteine through phenylalanine. Kept here is only the CDR3 DNA, which spans 54 bases and is read in frame from base 1. V is cut back by 3 bases and J by 2 bases, with 15 bases in the junction unmatched. Library method: the immunoSEQ multiplex PCR assay. For the multiplex PCR, a mixture combining 60 forward primers for TCR Vbeta segments and 13 reverse primers for TCR Jbeta segments was used. Amplification of the CDR3 region of rearranged TCR beta genes was performed with a multiplex PCR assay on genomic DNA. The amplified TCR beta libraries were sequenced on the Illumina HiSeq System as 87-base-pair reads. Per the authors' processing: A later analysis counted tens of millions of unique TCR beta chains across the 550 to 750 repertoires, and roughly 11 million of these chains were shared by at least two donors. Raw reads were error-corrected and collapsed into unique sequences by a nearest-neighbor algorithm in which closely related sequences were merged to remove PCR and sequencing errors. CDR3 sequences were aligned to IMGT reference sequences to assign V, D and J gene segments. For a sequence to be retained, a match of at least six nucleotides was required to both a V gene segment and a J gene segment. Rearrangements were classified as productive when the CDR3 lacked stop codons and remained in frame with V and J, and all other rearrangements were classified as non-productive. Following IMGT convention, CDR3 was defined as the stretch from the second conserved V-encoded cysteine to the conserved J-encoded phenylalanine. The earlier analysis of 500 to 600 of the donors excluded sequences that lacked an unambiguous match to a single V gene segment. An earlier analysis of 550 to 650 of the donors classified V segments as functional when productive rearrangements were above 56.7% and as segregating when the standard deviation between donors was above 5%. To diagnose cytomegalovirus status from the catalog of TCR beta chain sequences, a statistical classification framework was built. In a later analysis, V and J genes were assigned by comparing TCR nucleotide sequences against IMGT/GENE-DB human TR gene sequences. In a later analysis, CDR3 sequences and most-parsimonious VDJ recombination scenarios were assigned using the TCRdist pipeline. In a later analysis, each TCR beta chain was defined by its CDR3 amino acid sequence together with its V-gene family, and reads lacking a unique V-gene family were excluded. As a way to deal with suspected cross-contamination and a sequencing artifact, a later analysis dropped approximately 590 nucleotide sequences that were highly shared and had low generation probability. A later analysis calculated a clonal expansion index for each public chain from normalized within-repertoire ranks of inferred template counts. Generation probabilities in a later analysis came from a VDJ recombination model fitted to out-of-frame rearrangements, and those results were checked against IGoR. In a later analysis, TCR-TCR, TCR-HLA and TCR-CMV co-occurrence was scored with hypergeometric tests, and a repertoire-size bias correction was applied to TCR pairs. In a later analysis, false discovery rates were estimated by permuting HLA or CMV assignments 20 times. In a later analysis, co-occurring TCRs were grouped using DBSCAN, and TCRdist sequence similarity was added for clustering within HLA-allele-positive subsets. Repertoires with fewer than 30,000 or more than 120,000 public chains, plus five repertoires with anomalous nucleotide sharing, were excluded from co-occurrence clustering. The source is immuneACCESS, and TCRdb retained only in-frame sequences with V and J called. Part of the clones is not carried over; for the studies checked, unresolved V genes explain less than half of this, and the remainder is unexplained. Clone size and V and J calls were adopted from that table, with D and trimming inferred from the DNA. This sample's table lists more than 140,000 clones. The ten largest clonotypes hold over 2% of the sample.

Broader findings and caveats from the paper: Immune exposure information for the cohort was limited to CMV serostatus. In both the original and validation cohorts, the classifier was reported to diagnose cytomegalovirus status with high specificity and sensitivity. An earlier analysis of roughly 570 of the donors showed that most TCR beta V segments appeared in productive rearrangements either about 90% or about 30% of the time, which broadly matched IMGT annotations. V-gene and J-gene trimming of TCR beta chains was associated with a missense DCLRE1C variant in a later genetic analysis, and the association was replicated in an independent cohort. A cluster of highly shared sequence variants was judged likely to be a technical artifact of the sequencing pipeline. According to a later analysis, parvovirus B19, influenza, CMV and Epstein-Barr virus appeared linked to several top co-occurrence clusters. Most TCR sequences were seen in very few donors, while some public TCRs were found in many individuals. The study listed approximately 150 TCR beta chains as associated with cytomegalovirus. Sequencing depth was assumed to be roughly uniform across donors in the presence/absence analyses, though that assumption may not hold. In a later analysis, most CMV-associated TCR beta chains were found to appear HLA-restricted, with HLA associations seemingly driven largely by CMV exposure. In a later genetic analysis, fewer N-insertions in productive TCRs were reported among donors in an Asian-associated ancestry cluster than the approximately 670-donor mean. This cohort had only TCR beta chains sequenced, and the lack of alpha or paired-chain data limited which features could be detected. A further reported finding was that TCR beta sequences accurately predicted the HLA-A and HLA-B alleles for most subjects in the first cohort. In vitro tests confirmed that a few of the cytomegalovirus-associated TCR beta chains recognize cytomegalovirus antigens. According to a later analysis, TCR association rates differed among HLA loci, with DRB1 alleles showing the most associated TCRs and HLA-C alleles showing the fewest. The authors suggested that the approach could potentially be generalized to other disease states and immunological phenotypes. Because counts were too low, approximately 18 rarely observed V segments, including chromosome 9 orphons, were excluded from the earlier analysis of some 590 of the donors. A later analysis found that HLA-associated TCR beta chains were more clonally expanded and had lower generation probabilities than equally common non-associated chains. Linkage disequilibrium might explain the correlated functional status among segregating V segments, but an unknown experimental factor could not be ruled out. When HLA alleles, especially DR and DQ, strongly co-occurred, TCR associations were difficult to assign to individual alleles. The 87-base-pair reads could not distinguish some IMGT-functional V segments, including TRBV6-2 and TRBV6-3, so those segments were excluded. Because HLA typing was missing for some donors at each locus, association tests included only the typed subset. In a later analysis, around 17,000 TCR beta sequences were associated with specific HLA alleles at a false discovery rate of 0.05.

The specimen sequenced was PBMCs. The sequence was collected from a woman between 18 and 29 years old in good health and CMV-seronegative. Recombination connected TRBV18 to TRBJ2-5; 7 bases in the middle match TRBD2. The DNA reads as follows: TGTGCCAGCTCACCCGACACTTACGGGGGGTTAGGGCAAGAGACCCAGTACTTC. Its protein product is CASSPDTYGGLGQETQYF. The reference TRBV18 and TRBJ2-5 proteins fill in what lies around the CDR3, so the full variable domain reads NAGVMQNPRHLVRRRGQEARLRCSPMKGHSHVYWYRQLPEEGLKFMVYLQKENIIDESGMPKERFSAEFPKEGPSILRIQQVVRGDSAAYFCASSPDTYGGLGQETQYFGPGTRLLVL.